This T cell receptor beta chain came from a study of blood T cells in healthy people across ages. Through a sample-barcoded 5' primer and a J-beta primer mix, a second PCR was run for roughly 6 to 11 cycles. TCRdb recomputed calls from the 5' RACE reads with MiXCR, one row per CDR3 protein. Here the sample spans 600,000 to 850,000 distinct CDR3 sequences, 20% to 25% being singletons. V dropped 4 bases and J dropped 15 bases, with 17 bases sitting between them. This CDR3 has 12 amino acids. These sequences were also reported in another study, on T cells of mothers and their children.

Material: blood. This TCR derives from a boy between 10 and 17 years old in good health. The gene calls are TRBV12-3 or TRBV12-4 and TRBJ2-3, with unresolved D. CDR3 sequence reads: CASSSNYLRNYF. DNA of the CDR3: TGTGCCAGCAGTTCCAATTACTTAAGGAATTATTTT.